This paragraph covers one T cell receptor (beta chain) sequence. The record originates from a study of blood T cell repertoires in COVID-19. Study-wide context: Acute and convalescent COVID-19 samples came from the United States, Italy and Spain. T cells, B-cell-depleted T cells, or PBMCs supplied cDNA or gDNA.

This CDR3 has 15 amino acids. The J segment lost 0 bases and the V segment lost 6 bases, leaving 8 bases of the junction unmatched. CDR1 and CDR2 (germline): LNHDA, SQIVND (reference sequence). As processed by the authors: Estimation of nucleated cell counts relied on the amplification of reference gene primers. Profiling relied on immunoSEQ multiplex PCR, and the TCRdb table lists in-frame clones only, not all of them. V and J calls and clone size are those listed in that table; D and trimming were worked out from the DNA. The sample yields about 20,000 clones, approximately 90% seen once. The TCR sequence derives from a human donor in a cohort sampled during active COVID-19. The donor label of this sample is uncertain. The rearrangement uses TRBV19 and TRBJ2-7, with 7 bases lining up with TRBD2. Sequencing input: peripheral blood. This chain's CDR3 is CASSLGTTISYEQYF. The CDR3 DNA reads as TGTGCCAGTAGCTTGGGGACTACCATCTCCTACGAGCAGTACTTC.